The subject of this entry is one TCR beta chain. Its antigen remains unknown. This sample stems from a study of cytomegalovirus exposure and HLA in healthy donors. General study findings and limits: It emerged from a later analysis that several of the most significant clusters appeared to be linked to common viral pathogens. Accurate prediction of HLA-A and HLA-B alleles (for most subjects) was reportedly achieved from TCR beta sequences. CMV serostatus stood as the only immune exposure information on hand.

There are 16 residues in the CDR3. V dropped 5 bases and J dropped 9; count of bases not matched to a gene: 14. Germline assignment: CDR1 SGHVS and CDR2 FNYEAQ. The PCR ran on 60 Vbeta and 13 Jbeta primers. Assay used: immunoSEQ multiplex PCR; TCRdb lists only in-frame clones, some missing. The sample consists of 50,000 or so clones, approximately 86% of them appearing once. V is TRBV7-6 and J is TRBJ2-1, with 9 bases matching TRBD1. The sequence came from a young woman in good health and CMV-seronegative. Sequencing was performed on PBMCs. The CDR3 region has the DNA TGTGCCAGCAGCCCCTTGCTACAGGGGGCGAATGGTGAGCAGTTCTTC. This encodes CASSPLLQGANGEQFF.